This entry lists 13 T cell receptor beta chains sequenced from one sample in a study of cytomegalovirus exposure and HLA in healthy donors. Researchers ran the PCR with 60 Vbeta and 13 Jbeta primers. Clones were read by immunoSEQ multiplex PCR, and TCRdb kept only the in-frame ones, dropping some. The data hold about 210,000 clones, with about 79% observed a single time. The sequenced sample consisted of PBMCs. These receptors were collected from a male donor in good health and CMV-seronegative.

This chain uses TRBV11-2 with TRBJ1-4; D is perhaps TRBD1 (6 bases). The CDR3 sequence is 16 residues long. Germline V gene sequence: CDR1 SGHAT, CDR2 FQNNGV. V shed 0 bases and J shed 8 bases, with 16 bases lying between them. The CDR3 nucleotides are TGTGCCAGCAGCTTAGAGAGGGCACAGGGTGGCGAAAAACTGTTTTTT. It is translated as CASSLERAQGGEKLFF.

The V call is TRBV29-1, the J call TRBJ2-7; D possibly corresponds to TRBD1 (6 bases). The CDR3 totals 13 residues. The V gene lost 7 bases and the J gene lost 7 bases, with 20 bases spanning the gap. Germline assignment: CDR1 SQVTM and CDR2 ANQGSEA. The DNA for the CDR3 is TGCAGCGGAGGGGACATAGAACCGGGGGAGCAGTACTTC. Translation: CSGGDIEPGEQYF.

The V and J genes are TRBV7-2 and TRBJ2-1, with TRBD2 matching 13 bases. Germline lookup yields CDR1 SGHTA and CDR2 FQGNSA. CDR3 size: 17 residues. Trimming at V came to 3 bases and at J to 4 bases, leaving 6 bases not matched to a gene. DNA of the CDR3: TGTGCCAGCAGCTTCGCCGGGACTAGCGGGATGTACAATGAGCAGTTCTTC. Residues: CASSFAGTSGMYNEQFF.

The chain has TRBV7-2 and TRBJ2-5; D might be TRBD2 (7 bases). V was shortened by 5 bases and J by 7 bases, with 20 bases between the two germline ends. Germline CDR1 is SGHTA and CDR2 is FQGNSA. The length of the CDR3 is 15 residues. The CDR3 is CASSGGGGVGRTQYF. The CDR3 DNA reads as TGTGCCAGCAGCGGCGGGGGCGGGGTGGGGCGGACCCAGTACTTC.

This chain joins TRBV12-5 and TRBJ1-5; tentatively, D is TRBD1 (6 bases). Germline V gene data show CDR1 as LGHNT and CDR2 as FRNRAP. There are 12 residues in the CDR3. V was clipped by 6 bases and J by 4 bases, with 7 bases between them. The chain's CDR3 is CASGRGNQPQHF. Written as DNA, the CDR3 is TGTGCTAGTGGCAGGGGAAATCAGCCCCAGCATTTT.

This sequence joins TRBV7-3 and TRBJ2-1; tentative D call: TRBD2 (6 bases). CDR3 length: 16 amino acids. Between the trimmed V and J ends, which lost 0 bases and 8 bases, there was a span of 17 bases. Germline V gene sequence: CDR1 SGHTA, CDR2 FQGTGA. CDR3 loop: CASSLTSRDLRDEQFF. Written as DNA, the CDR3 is TGTGCCAGCAGCTTAACGTCGCGGGACCTAAGGGATGAGCAGTTCTTC. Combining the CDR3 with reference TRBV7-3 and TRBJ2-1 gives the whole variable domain GAGVSQTPSNKVTEKGKYVELRCDPISGHTALYWYRQSLGQGPEFLIYFQGTGAADDSGLPNDRFFAVRPEGSVSTLKIQRTERGDSAVYLCASSLTSRDLRDEQFFGPGTRLTVL.

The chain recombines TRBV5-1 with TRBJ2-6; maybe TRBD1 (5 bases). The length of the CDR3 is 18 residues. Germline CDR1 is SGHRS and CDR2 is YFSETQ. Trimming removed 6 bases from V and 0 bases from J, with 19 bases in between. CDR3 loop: CASTWWSGQGSGANVLTF. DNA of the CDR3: TGCGCCAGCACCTGGTGGTCAGGGCAGGGCTCTGGGGCCAACGTCCTGACTTTC.

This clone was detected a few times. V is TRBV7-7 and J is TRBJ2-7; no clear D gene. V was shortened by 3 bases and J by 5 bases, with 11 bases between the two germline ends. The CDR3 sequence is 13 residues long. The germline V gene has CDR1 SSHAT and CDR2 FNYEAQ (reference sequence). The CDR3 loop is CASSLGQVNEQYF. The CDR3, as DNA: TGTGCCAGCAGCTTGGGCCAGGTAAACGAGCAGTACTTC.

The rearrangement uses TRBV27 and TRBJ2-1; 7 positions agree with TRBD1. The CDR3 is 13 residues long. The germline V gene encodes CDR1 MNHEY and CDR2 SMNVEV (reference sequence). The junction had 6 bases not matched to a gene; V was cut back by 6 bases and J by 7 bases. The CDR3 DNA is TGTGCCAGCAGGACAGGGTATCGGAATGAGCAGTTCTTC. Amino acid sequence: CASRTGYRNEQFF.

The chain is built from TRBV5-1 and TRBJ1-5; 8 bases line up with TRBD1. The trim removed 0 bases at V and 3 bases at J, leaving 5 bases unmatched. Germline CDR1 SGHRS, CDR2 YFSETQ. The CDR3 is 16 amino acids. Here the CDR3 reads CASSLGTGFDNQPQHF. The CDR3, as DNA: TGCGCCAGCAGCTTGGGGACAGGGTTTGACAATCAGCCCCAGCATTTT.

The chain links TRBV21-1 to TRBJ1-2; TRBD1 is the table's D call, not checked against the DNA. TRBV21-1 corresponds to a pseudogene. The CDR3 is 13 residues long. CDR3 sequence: CASSLDRGHGYTF. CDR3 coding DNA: TGTGCCAGCAGCCTAGACAGGGGTCATGGCTACACCTTC.

DNA of the CDR3: TGTGCCAGCGCCGAGGAGTATAGCAATCAGCCCCAGCATTTT. Translation: CASAEEYSNQPQHF. The chain carries TRBV25-1 and TRBJ1-5; D not resolved. Germline CDR1 reads MGHDK; CDR2 reads SYGVNS. This CDR3 region has 14 residues. Trimming shortened V by 8 bases and J by 0 bases, and 11 bases separated the two germline ends. Based on the CDR3 plus reference TRBV25-1 and TRBJ1-5, the full variable domain is EADIYQTPRYLVIGTGKKITLECSQTMGHDKMYWYQQDPGMELHLIHYSYGVNSTEKGDLSSESTVSRIRTEHFPLTLESARPSHTSQYLCASAEEYSNQPQHFGDGTRLSIL.

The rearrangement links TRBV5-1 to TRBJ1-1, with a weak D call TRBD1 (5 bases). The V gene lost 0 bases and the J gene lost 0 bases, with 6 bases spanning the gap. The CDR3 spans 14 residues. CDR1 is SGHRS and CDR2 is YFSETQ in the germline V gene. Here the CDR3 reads CASSLDRLNTEAFF. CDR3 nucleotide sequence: TGCGCCAGCAGCTTGGACAGGTTGAACACTGAAGCTTTCTTT.